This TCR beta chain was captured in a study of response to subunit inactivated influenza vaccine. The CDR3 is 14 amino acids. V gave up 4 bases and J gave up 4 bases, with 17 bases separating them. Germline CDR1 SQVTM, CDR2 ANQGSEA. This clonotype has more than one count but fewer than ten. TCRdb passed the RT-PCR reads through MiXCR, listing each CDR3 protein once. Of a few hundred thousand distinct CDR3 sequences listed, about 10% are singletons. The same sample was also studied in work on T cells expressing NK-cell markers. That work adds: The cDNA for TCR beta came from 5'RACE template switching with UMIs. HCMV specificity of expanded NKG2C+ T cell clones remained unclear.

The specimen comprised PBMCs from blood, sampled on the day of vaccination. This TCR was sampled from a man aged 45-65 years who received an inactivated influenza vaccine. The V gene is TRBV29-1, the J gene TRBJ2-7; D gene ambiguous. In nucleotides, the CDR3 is TGCAGCGTTGTTCTACCTTCAACCGGGTACGAGCAGTACTTC. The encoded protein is CSVVLPSTGYEQYF.